These 21 T cell receptor beta chains were all obtained from the same sample, sequenced in a study of response to subunit inactivated influenza vaccine (dated by TCRdb to 2016 to 2019). Libraries were built with RT-PCR. Sequencer: Illumina HiSeq 2500. Using fastp at Q25 and MiXCR, TCRdb reprocessed the public reads and kept productive beta chains. A single entry per CDR3 protein holds the most common genes and DNA from its merged rows. A total of more than 550,000 distinct CDR3 sequences appear in this sample, about 11% of them only once. The ten largest clones represent 10% to 13% of the sample. Sequences were derived from PBMCs from blood, sampled on the day of vaccination. The receptors come from a man between 45 and 60 years old who received an inactivated influenza vaccine. Donor details come from another sample of the same person, matched by shared clones.

This clonotype has a handful of counts. V gene TRBV7-2 combines with J gene TRBJ2-3; TRBD2 aligns across 8 bases. The CDR3 totals 16 residues. Germline V gene sequence: CDR1 SGHTA, CDR2 FQGNSA. V lost 1 base, J lost 4 bases, and 7 bases stayed unmatched. The CDR3 loop reads CASSLGARGAADTQYF. DNA for the CDR3: TGTGCCAGCAGCTTAGGTGCGCGGGGGGCGGCAGATACGCAGTATTTT. The full variable domain, with the rest looked up from reference TRBV7-2 and TRBJ2-3, is GAGVSQSPSNKVTEKGKDVELRCDPISGHTALYWYRQSLGQGLEFLIYFQGNSAPDKSGLPSDRFSAERTGGSVSTLTIQRTQQEDSAVYLCASSLGARGAADTQYFGPGTRLTVL.

By proportion, this clonotype is medium-sized. The chain is built from TRBV5-1 and TRBJ2-1; 14 nucleotides line up with TRBD2. Germline V gene sequence: CDR1 SGHRS, CDR2 YFSETQ. The CDR3 is made up of 18 amino acids. With 2 bases clipped from V and 0 bases from J, the junction kept 4 bases outside the gene matches. In nucleotides, the CDR3 is TGCGCCAGCAGCTTCGGGACTAGCGGGGGTAGCTCCTACAATGAGCAGTTCTTC. Translated: CASSFGTSGGSSYNEQFF.

The V gene is TRBV9, the J gene TRBJ1-3; D gene ambiguous. Germline CDR1 reads SGDLS; CDR2 reads YYNGEE. The CDR3 runs 16 residues. Trimming took 0 bases from V and 0 from J, leaving 10 bases between them. The chain's CDR3 is CASSVAPGSSGNTIYF. For the CDR3, the DNA is TGTGCCAGCAGCGTAGCTCCGGGCAGCTCTGGAAACACCATATATTTT.

The rearrangement joins TRBV12-3 or TRBV12-4 to TRBJ2-6; D possibly matches TRBD1 or TRBD2 (5 bases each). CDR3 length equals 17 residues. Trimming removed 0 bases from V and 3 bases from J, with 12 bases in between. CDR3 sequence (DNA): TGTGCCAGCAGTTTAGCGCAAATGGGGGTTGGGGCCAACGTCCTGACTTTC. Its protein product is CASSLAQMGVGANVLTF.

This clonotype was counted at least ten times. CDR3 amino acids: CASSLGGLAGTDTQYF. The CDR3 DNA follows: TGTGCCAGCAGCTTAGGCGGGCTAGCGGGGACGGATACGCAGTATTTT. V is TRBV7-2 and J is TRBJ2-3; 9 bases are shared with TRBD2. CDR3 size: 16 residues. In germline, CDR1 is SGHTA, CDR2 FQGNSA. V lost 1 base and J lost 6; bases outside the gene matches: 8.

The chain has TRBV2 and TRBJ2-3; possibly TRBD1 for D (5 bases). V dropped 6 bases and J dropped 3 bases, with 13 bases sitting between them. There are 14 residues in the CDR3. Germline V lookup: CDR1 SNHLY, CDR2 FYNNEI. The CDR3 is CASRRQWVTDTQYF. DNA of the CDR3: TGTGCCAGCAGGCGACAGTGGGTAACAGATACGCAGTATTTT.

This clonotype was detected a few times. V gene TRBV7-6 combines with J gene TRBJ2-1; 8 bases are a match to TRBD1. V was pared by 5 bases and J by 7 bases, with 7 bases of the junction left unmatched. Germline V gives CDR1 SGHVS, CDR2 FNYEAQ. This CDR3 spans 14 amino acids. The CDR3 nucleotides are TGTGCCAGCAGCCCAAGACAGGGGAGGAATGAGCAGTTCTTC. Its translation is CASSPRQGRNEQFF. Variable domain in full (rest from reference TRBV7-6 and TRBJ2-1): GAGVSQSPRYKVTKRGQDVALRCDPISGHVSLYWYRQALGQGPEFLTYFNYEAQQDKSGLPNDRFSAERPEGSISTLTIQRTEQRDSAMYRCASSPRQGRNEQFFGPGTRLTVL.

This rearrangement joins TRBV9 to TRBJ2-7; unclear D gene. V was pared by 0 bases and J by 2 bases, with 12 bases between. Germline V gives CDR1 SGDLS, CDR2 YYNGEE. The CDR3 consists of 15 residues. CDR3 bases: TGTGCCAGCAGCGTAGGTCCGGCTAGGGCCTACGAGCAGTACTTC. Encoded protein: CASSVGPARAYEQYF.

This clonotype was detected a few times. The chain recombines TRBV3-1 with TRBJ1-2; TRBD1 aligns across 7 bases. The CDR3 has 14 residues. CDR1 and CDR2 (germline): LGHDT, YNNKEL (reference sequence). V lost 4 bases, J lost 5 bases, and 7 bases stayed unmatched. CDR3 DNA sequence: TGTGCCAGCAGCCCGAGACAGGGCAGATATGGCTACACCTTC. This codes for CASSPRQGRYGYTF.

For this clonotype: One end of the junction varies from germline; a read error may be responsible. The chain recombines TRBV7-2 with TRBJ1-2, with D possibly TRBD1 on 5 matching bases. Germline CDR1 SGHTA, CDR2 FQGNSA. CDR3 length equals 11 residues. This CDR3 is CASSPSSGHFF. Here the CDR3 DNA reads TGTGCCAGCAGTCCCTCGTCGGGGCATTTTTTC. The full variable domain, in which reference TRBV7-2 and TRBJ1-2 provide the parts outside the CDR3, is GAGVSQSPSNKVTEKGKDVELRCDPISGHTALYWYRQSLGQGLEFLIYFQGNSAPDKSGLPSDRFSAERTGGSVSTLTIQRTQQEDSAVYLCASSPSSGHFFGSGTRLTVV.

The chain combines TRBV7-9 with TRBJ2-1, with 12 bases that match TRBD2. Germline loops: CDR1 SEHNR, CDR2 FQNEAQ (reference sequence). CDR3 length: 16 residues. The trim removed 6 bases at V and 7 bases at J, leaving 10 bases unmatched. The CDR3 DNA is TGTGCCAGCAGGCCGGGGTGGGGGACTAGCGGGAATGAGCAGTTCTTC. Its translation: CASRPGWGTSGNEQFF.

V and J are TRBV3-1 and TRBJ2-5; no reliable D call. The CDR3 sequence is 18 residues long. Looked up from germline, CDR1 is LGHDT and CDR2 is YNNKEL (reference sequence). Trimming left V 1 base short and J 1 base short, with 19 bases between. The CDR3 loop reads CASSQVAVLTRSQETQYF. In DNA, the CDR3 is TGTGCCAGCAGCCAAGTGGCAGTTCTAACTCGATCCCAAGAGACCCAGTACTTC.

This clonotype came up a few times. J is TRBJ2-1 and V is TRBV20-1, with 12 bases aligning to TRBD2. This CDR3 comprises 15 residues. The junction had 7 bases not matched to a gene; V was cut back by 6 bases and J by 4 bases. The germline CDR1 and CDR2 sequences are DFQATT and SNEGSKA (reference sequence). The CDR3 bases are TGCAGTGCCGTGACTAGCGGGAGAGAGTACAATGAGCAGTTCTTC. Protein: CSAVTSGREYNEQFF.

There are a few counts of this clonotype. CDR3 sequence (DNA): TGTGCCAGCAGTTTACTAGCGGGAGGGGCGAACGAGCAGTACTTC. This codes for CASSLLAGGANEQYF. The chain combines TRBV12-3 or TRBV12-4 with TRBJ2-7, with 12 bases matching TRBD2. V trimming: 2 bases; J trimming: 5 bases; junction bases outside the gene matches: 4. The CDR3 runs 15 residues.

In its sample, this clonotype was seen many times. The chain is built from TRBV7-9 and TRBJ2-1, with 7 bases lining up with TRBD2. CDR3 length: 12 amino acids. Trimming at V came to 5 bases and at J to 9 bases, leaving 4 bases not matched to a gene. Germline lookup yields CDR1 SEHNR and CDR2 FQNEAQ (reference sequence). The DNA for the CDR3 is TGTGCCAGCAGCCGACTAGCTGGTGAGCAGTTCTTC. Protein sequence: CASSRLAGEQFF.

This clonotype was detected ten times or more. V is TRBV6-5 and J is TRBJ1-2; TRBD1 might be the D (5 bases). CDR3 length: 14 amino acids. Deletions cut 0 bases from V and 4 bases from J, with 9 bases between. The V gene's germline CDR1 is MNHEY and CDR2 SVGAGI. CDR3 amino acids: CASSYSGGVYGYTF. In DNA, the CDR3 is TGTGCCAGCAGTTACTCGGGAGGGGTCTATGGCTACACCTTC.

This clonotype was detected a few times. The chain links TRBV20-1 to TRBJ2-2; 9 nucleotides match TRBD1. Germline loops: CDR1 DFQATT, CDR2 SNEGSKA (reference sequence). V gave up 0 bases and J gave up 6 bases; unmatched junction bases: 8. This CDR3 has 16 amino acids. This CDR3 reads CSARDSGQGTSGELFF. CDR3 DNA: TGCAGTGCTAGAGATTCGGGACAGGGTACGTCCGGGGAGCTGTTTTTT.

This clonotype was detected a few times. The rearrangement links TRBV12-3 or TRBV12-4 to TRBJ1-6; TRBD1 agrees at 8 bases. The CDR3 spans 14 residues. V shed 3 bases and J 10 bases; nucleotides not matched to a gene: 5. CDR3 protein: CASSLDRAKSPLHF. Written as DNA, the CDR3 is TGTGCCAGCAGTTTGGACAGGGCTAAATCACCCCTCCACTTT.

The V call is TRBV27, the J call TRBJ2-3; D not certain. Germline values: CDR1 MNHEY, CDR2 SMNVEV (reference sequence). Deletions cut 3 bases from V and 1 base from J, with 11 bases between. CDR3 length: 15 amino acids. CDR3: CASSFGSRGTDTQYF. The CDR3 coding sequence is TGTGCCAGCAGTTTTGGTAGCCGAGGCACAGATACGCAGTATTTT.

A remark on this clonotype: The junction departs from germline at one end; a sequencing error may be responsible. The chain recombines TRBV10-3 with TRBJ2-5, with 7 nucleotides matching TRBD1. CDR1 ENHRY and CDR2 SYGVKD come from the germline V gene. The CDR3 contains 15 residues. The CDR3 DNA reads TGTCCCATCAGTGACTCGCAGACAGGGAGAGAGACCCAGTACTTC. The encoded protein is CPISDSQTGRETQYF.

There are many counts of this clonotype. V is TRBV12-3 or TRBV12-4 and J is TRBJ1-6, with D possibly being TRBD1 (5 bases). This CDR3 region has 17 residues. Deletions cut 3 bases from V and 6 bases from J, with 18 bases between. This CDR3 reads CASSLLPSGRSNSPLHF. CDR3 coding DNA: TGTGCCAGCAGTTTGCTTCCCTCGGGACGGTCTAATTCACCCCTCCACTTT.